The 13 T cell receptor beta chains below were found in one sample sequenced in a study of T cells after yellow fever vaccination. TCRdb re-analysed the 5' RACE reads in MiXCR, keeping a single row per CDR3 protein. The table shows 300,000 to 400,000 distinct CDR3 sequences, with roughly a tenth occurring only once. The sequencing used CD4+ T cells sorted from PBMCs, collected 45 days after the yellow fever booster vaccination. These receptors all stem from a young man who received the YFV17D yellow fever vaccine.

There are a few counts of this clonotype. The V and J genes are TRBV7-6 and TRBJ2-5; TRBD2 might be the D (5 bases). Between the trimmed V and J ends, which lost 0 bases and 4 bases, there was a span of 15 bases. The germline CDR1 and CDR2 sequences are SGHVS and FNYEAQ. The CDR3 loop spans 16 amino acids. The CDR3 region has the DNA TGTGCCAGCAGCTTAGCGGTTCGCGGGTCGCGAGAGACCCAGTACTTC. It is translated as CASSLAVRGSRETQYF. The whole variable domain, filled in from reference TRBV7-6 and TRBJ2-5, reads GAGVSQSPRYKVTKRGQDVALRCDPISGHVSLYWYRQALGQGPEFLTYFNYEAQQDKSGLPNDRFSAERPEGSISTLTIQRTEQRDSAMYRCASSLAVRGSRETQYFGPGTRLLVL.

Of note for this clonotype: This may stem from a read error, because a much larger clone lies one nucleotide away. J is TRBJ1-1 and V is TRBV7-2, with D maybe TRBD1 (5 bases). Germline lookup yields CDR1 SGHTA and CDR2 FQGNSA. V lost 4 bases and J lost 1, with 10 bases in between. The CDR3 extends over 14 amino acids. The DNA for the CDR3 is TGTGCCAGCAGCTACCGGGACTGGAACACTGAAGCTTTCTTT. This encodes CASSYRDWNTEAFF.

The table lists this clonotype with a few counts. The chain has TRBV7-2 and TRBJ1-3; D remains ambiguous. Trimming removed 6 bases from V and 2 bases from J, with 11 bases in between. CDR1 and CDR2 from the germline V gene are SGHTA and FQGNSA. This CDR3 has 14 residues. Written as DNA, the CDR3 is TGTGCCAGCAGTAACCGCCAGGCTGGAAACACCATATATTTT. Translation gives CASSNRQAGNTIYF.

The rearrangement uses TRBV7-2 and TRBJ2-3; D ambiguous. Trimming pared 6 bases from V and 4 bases from J, leaving 11 bases between. In germline, CDR1 is SGHTA, CDR2 FQGNSA. The CDR3 runs 13 residues. The DNA of the CDR3 is TGTGCCAGCAGTCGAGACCAAGCAGATACGCAGTATTTT. Residues: CASSRDQADTQYF.

This CDR3 reads CASRQTGSDIRYTF. The CDR3 DNA is TGCGCCAGCAGACAAACGGGCAGCGACATACGCTACACCTTC. The chain couples TRBV5-1 to TRBJ1-2; D unresolved. V shed 5 bases and J shed 9 bases, with 20 bases lying between them. The CDR3 consists of 14 residues. Germline V gene lookup returns CDR1 SGHRS and CDR2 YFSETQ.

This clonotype was counted many times. The chain uses TRBV6-5 and TRBJ2-7; D may correspond to TRBD1 or TRBD2 (5 bases each). Trimming left V 6 bases short and J 7 bases short, with 16 bases between. The germline V gene encodes CDR1 MNHEY and CDR2 SVGAGI. CDR3 length equals 13 residues. This CDR3 is CASRINRGAEQYV. Here the CDR3 DNA reads TGTGCCAGCAGGATAAATAGAGGGGCTGAGCAGTACGTC.

The chain uses TRBV20-1 and TRBJ2-2, with 8 bases matching TRBD2. CDR1 and CDR2 (germline): DFQATT, SNEGSKA (reference sequence). CDR3 length: 14 residues. The junction had 4 bases not matched to a gene; V was cut back by 1 base and J by 6 bases. This chain's CDR3 is CSARVGTRAGELFF. The CDR3 DNA sequence: TGCAGTGCTAGAGTAGGGACTAGGGCCGGGGAGCTGTTTTTT.

This clonotype has ten or more counts. The chain uses TRBV13 and TRBJ2-5, with D hard to call. The ends were cut back, 2 bases at V and 2 bases at J, with 6 bases in the middle. CDR1 is PRHDT, CDR2 FYEKMQ, per germline (reference sequence). The CDR3 runs 13 residues. CDR3 bases: TGTGCCAGCAGCTTAAGGTCACAAGAGACCCAGTACTTC. This translates into CASSLRSQETQYF.

This clonotype was seen a handful of times. This chain joins TRBV6-1 and TRBJ2-7; D remains unclear. CDR3 length: 14 amino acids. Trimming took off 4 bases at V and 2 bases at J, with 12 bases between the two ends. The germline V gene has CDR1 MNHNS and CDR2 SASEGT. CDR3 in amino acids: CASSVPGTTYEQYF. In DNA, the CDR3 is TGTGCCAGCAGTGTGCCGGGTACAACCTACGAGCAGTACTTC.

This clonotype showed up just a few times. This chain links TRBV4-3 with TRBJ2-7; TRBD2 matches at 11 bases. CDR3 length equals 17 residues. The J segment lost 3 bases and the V segment lost 4 bases, leaving 11 bases of the junction unmatched. The germline V gene has CDR1 LGHNA and CDR2 YSLEER. The CDR3, as DNA: TGCGCCAGCAGCCCCTCGCTAGCGGGGGGCTCGTACTACGAGCAGTACTTC. Translated: CASSPSLAGGSYYEQYF.

The rearrangement uses TRBV10-3 and TRBJ1-1, with a weak D call TRBD1 (6 bases). This CDR3 has 14 residues. V was clipped by 6 bases and J by 1 base, with 12 bases between them. Germline V lookup: CDR1 ENHRY, CDR2 SYGVKD. The CDR3 reads CAIRGGTPNTEAFF. CDR3 DNA: TGTGCCATCAGGGGTGGGACACCGAACACTGAAGCTTTCTTT.

Only a few counts were recorded for this clonotype. The chain links TRBV5-1 to TRBJ2-5, with 11 positions matching TRBD2. Looked up from germline, CDR1 is SGHRS and CDR2 is YFSETQ. V was pared by 3 bases and J by 1 base, with 5 bases of the junction left unmatched. The CDR3 contains 16 residues. The CDR3 loop reads CASSYLTSGAQETQYF. CDR3 coding DNA: TGCGCCAGCAGCTACCTGACTAGCGGGGCCCAAGAGACCCAGTACTTC.

The V gene is TRBV2, the J gene TRBJ1-5; D is unclear. Germline values: CDR1 SNHLY, CDR2 FYNNEI. V lost 4 bases to trimming and J lost 6 bases, with 10 bases between them. The CDR3 is made up of 13 amino acids. DNA of the CDR3: TGTGCCAGCAGTGCAGACGTTCGTCAGCCCCAGCATTTT. It specifies CASSADVRQPQHF.